This TCR beta chain came from a study of T cells in Graves' hyperthyroidism and ophthalmopathy. RNA transcripts yielded amplified TCR beta CDR3 regions. HTBI primers were employed in a first-round RT-PCR of the TCR CDR3. TCRdb re-derived calls from the multiplex PCR reads in MiXCR, one entry per CDR3 protein. Among 360,000 or so distinct CDR3 sequences, approximately 14% were seen once, and the ten largest hold about 20%. Whole-study findings and limits: Among thyroid clonotypes expanded above 0.001, most also appeared in blood.

This clonotype came up many times. Its antigen is not known. Sample: blood. This TCR was sampled from a woman aged 55 to 70 with Graves' ophthalmopathy.

The CDR3: CAISEGQGVEKLFF. DNA of the CDR3: TGTGCCATCAGTGAGGGGCAGGGAGTGGAAAAACTGTTTTTT. This sequence joins TRBV10-3 and TRBJ1-4; D is perhaps TRBD1 (5 bases). Germline-derived CDR1 and CDR2 are ENHRY and SYGVKD. The CDR3 extends over 14 amino acids. With 2 bases removed from V and 8 bases from J, the gap between germline ends came to 12 bases.